Presented here are 31 T cell receptor beta chains from one specimen sequenced in a study of human T cells and chemical hapten exposure. The sample's time point: pre-sensitization, week 0. Stated treatment: therapeutic diphenylcyclopropenone sensitization with weekly scalp DPC. TCRdb analysed the RACE reads with MiXCR anew, one entry per CDR3 protein. The sample shows around 180,000 distinct CDR3 sequences, approximately 29% of them seen only once. Sequencing was performed on whole blood, taken in connection with sensitization to the hapten diphenylcyclopropenone (DPC). The receptors were gathered from a woman aged 30 to 39 with alopecia areata. Some clones in this sample may be carry-over from other donors' samples.

This clonotype was detected only a few times. The V call is TRBV7-2, the J call TRBJ2-1; no clear D gene. This CDR3 is 14 amino acids long. With 1 base removed from V and 5 bases from J, the gap between germline ends came to 9 bases. Germline-derived CDR1 and CDR2 are SGHTA and FQGNSA. The DNA of the CDR3 is TGTGCCAGCAGCTTAGTCGCTCTCAACAATGAGCAGTTCTTC. Its protein is CASSLVALNNEQFF.

This clonotype came up a few times. The genes are TRBV5-1 and TRBJ2-3; 8 bases line up with TRBD2. Looked up from germline, CDR1 is SGHRS and CDR2 is YFSETQ. The CDR3 has 15 residues. Trimming removed 2 bases from V and 2 bases from J; junction bases left unmatched: 4. The CDR3 protein is CASSFSGASTDTQYF. In nucleotides, the CDR3 is TGCGCCAGCAGCTTTAGCGGGGCCTCCACAGATACGCAGTATTTT.

The V and J genes are TRBV7-2 and TRBJ2-7, with TRBD1 as a possible D gene (5 bases). Trimming left V 1 base short and J 7 bases short, with 14 bases between. The CDR3 has 14 amino acids. Germline V lookup: CDR1 SGHTA, CDR2 FQGNSA. DNA for the CDR3: TGTGCCAGCAGCTTAGACCGACAGATAACTGAGCAGTACTTC. Its protein product is CASSLDRQITEQYF.

This clonotype came up a few times. V gene TRBV15 combines with J gene TRBJ2-5; tentative D call: TRBD2 (6 bases). Per germline, CDR1 LNHNV and CDR2 YYDKDF (reference sequence). CDR3 length equals 17 residues. The germline V and J ends were trimmed by 0 bases and 3 bases, with 17 bases remaining between them. CDR3 nucleotide sequence: TGTGCCACCAGCAGAGATCAGTACCTACGGGGGAAAGAGACCCAGTACTTC. Amino acid sequence: CATSRDQYLRGKETQYF.

The J gene is TRBJ2-7, the V gene TRBV3-1; D is uncertain. The CDR3 has 12 residues. Between the trimmed V and J ends, which lost 2 bases and 5 bases, there was a span of 7 bases. Germline assignment: CDR1 LGHDT and CDR2 YNNKEL (reference sequence). The CDR3 region is CASSQTRDEQYF. The CDR3 bases are TGTGCCAGCAGCCAAACGCGAGACGAGCAGTACTTC.

The chain recombines TRBV28 with TRBJ2-5; tentative D call: TRBD2 (5 bases). There are 14 residues in the CDR3. Trimming pared 2 bases from V and 1 base from J, leaving 8 bases between. CDR1 and CDR2 (germline): MDHEN, SYDVKM. CDR3 in amino acids: CASSLGLTQETQYF. As DNA, the CDR3 is TGTGCCAGCAGTTTAGGACTTACCCAAGAGACCCAGTACTTC.

The sample holds a few counts of this clonotype. The chain uses TRBV28 and TRBJ2-7; TRBD1 aligns across 9 bases. From germline, CDR1 is MDHEN and CDR2 SYDVKM. Losses at the gene ends were 2 bases for V and 3 bases for J; bases not matched to a gene: 8. This CDR3 is built from 16 residues. In DNA form, the CDR3 reads TGTGCCAGCAGTTTACCGGGACAGGGTATCGGCTACGAGCAGTACTTC. The encoded protein is CASSLPGQGIGYEQYF. The variable domain in full, completed from reference TRBV28 and TRBJ2-7, reads DVKVTQSSRYLVKRTGEKVFLECVQDMDHENMFWYRQDPGLGLRLIYFSYDVKMKEKGDIPEGYSVSREKKERFSLILESASTNQTSMYLCASSLPGQGIGYEQYFGPGTRLTVT.

This clonotype was detected a few times. The gene calls are TRBV28 and TRBJ1-5; D ambiguous. Germline CDR1 reads MDHEN; CDR2 reads SYDVKM. CDR3 length: 15 residues. Deletions cut 6 bases from V and 6 bases from J, with 18 bases between. In DNA form, the CDR3 reads TGTGCCAGCAGCCCGAGTGTCGGAGCGGTTCAGCCCCAGCATTTT. As protein: CASSPSVGAVQPQHF.

The rearrangement uses TRBV7-6 and TRBJ2-3; 8 nucleotides match TRBD2. CDR3 length: 15 residues. V lost 1 base, J lost 7 bases, and 7 bases stayed unmatched. CDR1 and CDR2 from the germline V gene are SGHVS and FNYEAQ. CDR3 residues: CASSLDSGITHTQYF. The CDR3 DNA sequence: TGTGCCAGCAGCTTAGATAGCGGGATTACTCATACGCAGTATTTT.

This clonotype occurred a few times. The chain recombines TRBV11-2 with TRBJ2-4, with D perhaps matching TRBD2 (6 bases). The CDR3 extends over 17 amino acids. Germline CDR1 reads SGHAT; CDR2 reads FQNNGV. Trimming cost V 0 bases and J 7 bases, with 19 bases left between them. The CDR3 DNA is TGTGCCAGCAGCTTAGATCTGGGGGGACCGGCTTTTAACATTCAGTACTTC. This codes for CASSLDLGGPAFNIQYF.

V gene TRBV27 combines with J gene TRBJ2-1; tentative D call: TRBD2 (6 bases). V was cut by 8 bases and J by 3 bases, with 17 bases left in between. The CDR3 is 15 residues long. In germline, CDR1 is MNHEY, CDR2 SMNVEV (reference sequence). In DNA form, the CDR3 reads TGTGCCAGCCGGTCCATCGGCGGGAACTACAATGAGCAGTTCTTC. This gives the protein CASRSIGGNYNEQFF.

The sample holds a few counts of this clonotype. This sequence joins TRBV2 and TRBJ2-1; D is perhaps TRBD2 (7 bases). Germline CDR1 and CDR2: SNHLY and FYNNEI. This CDR3 is 15 amino acids long. V shed 2 bases and J shed 7 bases, with 15 bases lying between them. This chain's CDR3 is CASSELGGQLNEQFF. The CDR3 DNA reads as TGTGCCAGCAGTGAACTGGGGGGGCAGTTGAATGAGCAGTTCTTC.

This clonotype was counted a single time. This chain uses TRBV30 with TRBJ2-2, with 8 bases aligning to TRBD2. The germline V gene encodes CDR1 GTSNPN and CDR2 SVGIG (reference sequence). The V segment lost 7 bases and the J segment 7 bases; nucleotides outside the gene matches: 11. The CDR3 has 14 residues. DNA for the CDR3: TGTGCCTCCAATGAAACTAGCGGCAGCGGGGAGCTGTTTTTT. As protein: CASNETSGSGELFF.

The J gene is TRBJ1-2, the V gene TRBV7-8; no clear D. Germline V gene lookup returns CDR1 SGHVS and CDR2 FQNEAQ. The CDR3 runs 11 residues. Trimming removed 7 bases from V and 1 base from J, with 4 bases in between. CDR3 nucleotides: TGTGCCAGCACCGATAACTATGGCTACACCTTC. Protein product: CASTDNYGYTF.

The chain couples TRBV15 to TRBJ1-5; D uncertain. CDR3 length equals 13 residues. CDR1 and CDR2 from the germline V gene are LNHNV and YYDKDF (reference sequence). V was cut by 8 bases and J by 5 bases, with 13 bases left in between. CDR3 sequence reads: CATSPDYDQPQHF. The CDR3 region has the DNA TGTGCCACCTCACCAGATTACGATCAGCCCCAGCATTTT. The full variable domain, its missing parts supplied by reference TRBV15 and TRBJ1-5, is DAMVIQNPRYQVTQFGKPVTLSCSQTLNHNVMYWYQQKSSQAPKLLFHYYDKDFNNEADTPDNFQSRRPNTSFCFLDIRSPGLGDTAMYLCATSPDYDQPQHFGDGTRLSIL.

The table lists this clonotype with a few counts. The chain carries TRBV6-1 and TRBJ1-5; TRBD1 matches 8 bases. The CDR3 runs 14 residues. Trimming at V came to 4 bases and at J to 5 bases, leaving 4 bases not matched to a gene. Germline V gene sequence: CDR1 MNHNS, CDR2 SASEGT. The CDR3: CASSADRVDQPQHF. DNA of the CDR3: TGTGCCAGCAGTGCGGACAGGGTAGATCAGCCCCAGCATTTT.

The chain links TRBV10-3 to TRBJ2-5; D unclear. Germline loops: CDR1 ENHRY, CDR2 SYGVKD. The CDR3 is made up of 13 amino acids. The V and J ends lost 6 bases and 1 base respectively, with 9 bases between them. CDR3 in amino acids: CAISGYRQETQYF. The CDR3 region has the DNA TGTGCCATCAGCGGCTACCGCCAAGAGACCCAGTACTTC.

This clonotype was counted a few times. This sequence joins TRBV29-1 and TRBJ2-5, with no clear D. The V end lost 7 bases, the J end lost 1 base, and 13 bases lay between the germline ends. The CDR3 is 13 amino acids. Germline V lookup: CDR1 SQVTM, CDR2 ANQGSEA. CDR3 sequence reads: CSALAQLQETQYF. The CDR3 DNA sequence: TGCAGCGCACTGGCACAGCTCCAAGAGACCCAGTACTTC.

This clonotype was recorded a few times. This chain uses TRBV7-3 with TRBJ2-5, with D perhaps matching TRBD1 (5 bases). CDR1 is SGHTA and CDR2 is FQGTGA in the germline V gene. This CDR3 contains 14 residues. Trimming shortened V by 2 bases and J by 5 bases, and 12 bases separated the two germline ends. CDR3 nucleotides: TGTGCCAGCAGCTTAGGGCAGGGTCACGAGACCCAGTACTTC. It is translated as CASSLGQGHETQYF.

This clonotype was seen more than once but under ten times. The CDR3 DNA sequence: TGTGCCAGCAGTGAAGGGGGACTAGCCCAAGAGACCCAGTACTTC. It codes for CASSEGGLAQETQYF. This rearrangement joins TRBV6-1 to TRBJ2-5; 9 nucleotides match TRBD2. The V and J ends lost 1 base and 1 base, in that order; junction bases with no gene match: 1. Germline assignment: CDR1 MNHNS and CDR2 SASEGT. The CDR3 consists of 15 residues.

V usage is TRBV9 and J usage is TRBJ2-3; D possibly corresponds to TRBD2 (7 bases). This CDR3 is built from 15 residues. Germline CDR1 reads SGDLS; CDR2 reads YYNGEE. Between the trimmed V and J ends, which lost 2 bases and 2 bases, there was a span of 12 bases. CDR3 coding DNA: TGTGCCAGCAGCGTGTGGGGGGGCTTCACAGATACGCAGTATTTT. It encodes CASSVWGGFTDTQYF.

In this sample, this clonotype turned up a few times. The chain links TRBV7-3 to TRBJ2-1, with D possibly TRBD2 on 5 matching bases. V was clipped by 3 bases and J by 0 bases, with 9 bases between them. This CDR3 has 15 amino acids. Germline CDR1 reads SGHTA; CDR2 reads FQGTGA. The CDR3 reads CASSFGGTSYNEQFF. CDR3 coding DNA: TGTGCCAGCAGCTTCGGAGGCACCTCCTACAATGAGCAGTTCTTC.

This clonotype was seen once. The J gene is TRBJ1-4, the V gene TRBV9; 9 bases are a match to TRBD1. The CDR3 has 16 residues. With 3 bases clipped from V and 5 bases from J, the junction kept 8 bases outside the gene matches. Germline values: CDR1 SGDLS, CDR2 YYNGEE. The CDR3, as DNA: TGTGCCAGCAGCGCACCACCGGGACAGGGCAATGAAAAACTGTTTTTT. It codes for CASSAPPGQGNEKLFF. Full variable domain (missing parts from reference TRBV9 and TRBJ1-4): DSGVTQTPKHLITATGQRVTLRCSPRSGDLSVYWYQQSLDQGLQFLIQYYNGEERAKGNILERFSAQQFPDLHSELNLSSLELGDSALYFCASSAPPGQGNEKLFFGSGTQLSVL.

This sequence joins TRBV2 and TRBJ1-1, with 9 bases that match TRBD1. The CDR3 extends over 13 amino acids. J lost 2 bases, V lost 8 bases, and 3 bases had no gene match. The germline CDR1 and CDR2 sequences are SNHLY and FYNNEI. The CDR3 spells CASGQGPNTEAFF. CDR3 DNA: TGTGCCAGCGGACAGGGGCCAAACACTGAAGCTTTCTTT.

The chain has TRBV20-1 and TRBJ2-1, with 8 bases fitting TRBD2. The length of the CDR3 is 13 residues. The V segment lost 7 bases and the J segment 3 bases; nucleotides outside the gene matches: 5. Germline CDR1 is DFQATT and CDR2 is SNEGSKA (reference sequence). The CDR3 DNA reads TGCAGTGGGAGGGGGACTAGCTACAATGAGCAGTTCTTC. Translated, it gives CSGRGTSYNEQFF.

The table lists this clonotype with a count of one. V gene TRBV23-1 combines with J gene TRBJ2-1; 7 bases match TRBD1. TRBV23-1 is an ORF, with its function uncertain. V trimming: 3 bases; J trimming: 6 bases; junction bases outside the gene matches: 11. The CDR3 covers 16 residues. The CDR3 nucleotides read TGCGCCAGCAGTCAGATACGGGACAGAGTATCCAATGAGCAGTTCTTC. Protein sequence: CASSQIRDRVSNEQFF.

The chain couples TRBV9 to TRBJ1-1; D is ambiguous. Germline CDR1 is SGDLS and CDR2 is YYNGEE. The CDR3 consists of 15 residues. The V end was cut by 1 base, the J end by 5 bases, with 15 bases between. CDR3 bases: TGTGCCAGCAGCGTAAAAGGCCACCCGGGGACTGAAGCTTTCTTT. Amino acids: CASSVKGHPGTEAFF.

In its sample, this clonotype was seen a few times. The rearrangement links TRBV28 to TRBJ2-1, with TRBD1 matching 7 bases. The germline CDR1 and CDR2 sequences are MDHEN and SYDVKM. V was pared by 8 bases and J by 1 base, with 5 bases of the junction left unmatched. CDR3 length equals 14 residues. The CDR3 reads CASYDRASYNEQFF. The CDR3 DNA reads as TGTGCCAGCTACGACAGGGCTTCCTACAATGAGCAGTTCTTC.

The chain uses TRBV5-1 and TRBJ2-7, with a tentative D call TRBD2 (6 bases). This CDR3 has 15 residues. CDR1 and CDR2 from the germline V gene are SGHRS and YFSETQ. The V gene lost 4 bases and the J gene lost 3 bases, with 17 bases spanning the gap. The CDR3 DNA reads as TGCGCCAGCAGCAGACAACCAACGGGGGACTACGAGCAGTACTTC. Protein sequence: CASSRQPTGDYEQYF.

In nucleotides, the CDR3 is TGTGCCATCAAGGACTTGGGGGATCAGCCCCAGCATTTT. Residues: CAIKDLGDQPQHF. This chain joins TRBV10-3 and TRBJ1-5; the D gene is possibly TRBD1 (5 bases). The V and J ends lost 7 bases and 5 bases respectively, with 12 bases between them. This CDR3 spans 13 amino acids. Germline V CDR1 and CDR2: ENHRY, SYGVKD.

This clonotype was seen a handful of times. The chain uses TRBV2 and TRBJ2-2, with 15 bases that match TRBD2. V was pared by 6 bases and J by 6 bases, with 2 bases of the junction left unmatched. This CDR3 is 15 amino acids long. CDR1 is SNHLY and CDR2 is FYNNEI in the germline V gene. CDR3 in amino acids: CASRWTSGRAGELFF. Written as DNA, the CDR3 is TGTGCCAGCAGGTGGACTAGCGGGAGGGCCGGGGAGCTGTTTTTT.